The rows below give T cell receptor beta chains drawn from one sample of a study of spatial heterogeneity in lung cancer. TCRdb reprocessed the 5' RACE reads via MiXCR and lists one record per CDR3 protein. The sample includes some 22,000 distinct CDR3 sequences, approximately 2.5% of them seen just once. This specimen consisted of lung tumor tissue, obtained at surgery. These receptors came from a male donor with early-stage non-small cell lung cancer. CDR3s include the opening cysteine and the closing phenylalanine or tryptophan. The order of the fields is J gene, clone size, D gene, CDR3 length, V gene, CDR3 protein, CDR3 DNA. D genes are given only for firm matches. Clone sizes are shown as once, few or many counts, or a class when the clone is expanded.

J: TRBJ1-2
size: many
D: -
length: 14
V: TRBV5-1
CDR3: CASSSTRGGYGYTF
DNA: TGCGCCAGCAGCTCCACGCGGGGAGGGTATGGCTACACCTTC

J: TRBJ2-5
size: many
D: -
length: 16
V: TRBV4-1
CDR3: CASSQDGGSRAETQYF
DNA: TGCGCCAGCAGCCAAGATGGAGGGAGCCGGGCCGAGACCCAGTACTTC

J: TRBJ2-7
size: medium-sized
D: -
length: 19
V: TRBV27
CDR3: CASSLYPPNLGGETYEQYF
DNA: TGTGCCAGCAGTTTATATCCCCCTAATCTAGGGGGAGAGACCTACGAGCAGTACTTC

J: TRBJ2-3
size: medium-sized
D: TRBD2
length: 16
V: TRBV2
CDR3: CASSEFSGASTDTQYF
DNA: TGTGCCAGCAGTGAATTTAGCGGGGCTAGCACAGATACGCAGTATTTT

J: TRBJ2-4
size: medium-sized
D: TRBD1
length: 13
V: TRBV29-1
CDR3: CSVGGTGVTIQYF
DNA: TGCAGCGTTGGAGGGACAGGGGTTACCATTCAGTACTTC

J: TRBJ1-3
size: many
D: -
length: 15
V: TRBV18
CDR3: CASSRSEGPGNTIYF
DNA: TGTGCCAGCTCACGGAGCGAGGGGCCTGGAAACACCATATATTTT

J: TRBJ2-3
size: many
D: -
length: 13
V: TRBV12-3/TRBV12-4
CDR3: CASTSDYTDTQYF
DNA: TGTGCCAGCACGTCAGACTACACAGATACGCAGTATTTT

J: TRBJ2-5
size: many
D: TRBD2
length: 15
V: TRBV7-8
CDR3: CASSLLGEGRETQYF
DNA: TGTGCCAGCAGCTTATTGGGGGAGGGGAGGGAGACCCAGTACTTC

J: TRBJ2-5
size: many
D: -
length: 16
V: TRBV20-1
CDR3: CSARDRASAIQETQYF
DNA: TGCAGTGCTAGAGATCGGGCTAGCGCGATACAAGAGACCCAGTACTTC

J: TRBJ2-6
size: many
D: -
length: 14
V: TRBV28
CDR3: CASSLTTGANVLTF
DNA: TGTGCCAGCAGTTTAACGACCGGGGCCAACGTCCTGACTTTC

J: TRBJ2-2
size: many
D: -
length: 13
V: TRBV27
CDR3: CASKGVGTGELFF
DNA: TGTGCCAGCAAGGGGGTAGGGACCGGGGAGCTGTTTTTT

J: TRBJ2-3
size: many
D: -
length: 15
V: TRBV5-1
CDR3: CASSLTGMVTDTQYF
DNA: TGCGCCAGCAGCTTGACAGGGATGGTCACAGATACGCAGTATTTT

J: TRBJ1-2
size: many
D: -
length: 13
V: TRBV20-1
CDR3: CSAWSPGEYGYTF
DNA: TGCAGTGCGTGGTCACCCGGGGAATATGGCTACACCTTC

J: TRBJ1-5
size: few
D: -
length: 14
V: TRBV30
CDR3: CAWSGSLSNQPQHF
DNA: TGTGCCTGGAGTGGCAGTTTAAGCAATCAGCCCCAGCATTTT